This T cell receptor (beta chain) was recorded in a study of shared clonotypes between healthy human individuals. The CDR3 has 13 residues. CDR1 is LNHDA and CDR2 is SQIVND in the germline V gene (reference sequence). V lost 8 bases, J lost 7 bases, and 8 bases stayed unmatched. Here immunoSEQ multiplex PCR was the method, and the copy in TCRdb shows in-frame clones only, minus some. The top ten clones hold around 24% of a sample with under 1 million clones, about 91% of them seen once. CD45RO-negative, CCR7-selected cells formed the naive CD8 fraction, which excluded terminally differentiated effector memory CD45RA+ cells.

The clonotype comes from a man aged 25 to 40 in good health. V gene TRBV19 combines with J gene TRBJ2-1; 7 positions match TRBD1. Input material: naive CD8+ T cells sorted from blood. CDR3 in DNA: TGTGCCAGTGCCGAGGGGGCCTTGAATGAGCAGTTCTTC. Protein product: CASAEGALNEQFF.